Listed below are T cell receptor beta chains from one sample, sequenced in a study of cytomegalovirus exposure and HLA in healthy donors. Sequencing used immunoSEQ multiplex PCR; TCRdb keeps in-frame clones, though not all of them. In total, the table holds 30,000 to 45,000 clones. The sequencing sample was made of PBMCs. The source of these receptors is a man between 40 and 49 years old in good health and CMV-seropositive. The CDR3 runs from the conserved cysteine through the conserved F or W. A D gene is named only where the DNA matches it firmly.

cdr3_aa,cdr3_nt,j_call,v_call,d_call
CAIRDPTGLGETQYF,TGTGCCATCAGAGACCCGACAGGGCTGGGGGAGACCCAGTACTTC,TRBJ2-5,TRBV10-3,TRBD1
CASSTGTGGYEQYF,TGTGCCAGTAGTACCGGGACTGGGGGTTACGAGCAGTACTTC,TRBJ2-7,TRBV19,.
CASSLFGGTEAFF,TGCGCCAGCAGCTTGTTCGGGGGCACTGAAGCTTTCTTT,TRBJ1-1,TRBV5-1,.
CASTKRTGGDYEQYF,TGTGCCAGCACCAAAAGGACAGGGGGGGACTACGAGCAGTACTTC,TRBJ2-7,TRBV6-1,TRBD1
CASRPGPIVTGANVLTF,TGTGCCAGCAGGCCGGGTCCCATTGTCACTGGGGCCAACGTCCTGACTTTC,TRBJ2-6,TRBV2,.
CASSPPGEYGYTF,TGTGCCAGCAGCCCCCCCGGAGAGTATGGCTACACCTTC,TRBJ1-2,TRBV11-2,.
CAIRGQGNTEAFF,TGTGCCATCCGGGGACAGGGGAACACTGAAGCTTTCTTT,TRBJ1-1,TRBV6-6,TRBD1
CATWTSTQETQYF,TGTGCCACCTGGACTAGCACTCAAGAGACCCAGTACTTC,TRBJ2-5,TRBV10-3,TRBD2
CASSIRRGAGEGAGELFF,TGTGCCAGTAGTATTAGGAGGGGAGCGGGAGAAGGGGCCGGGGAGCTGTTTTTT,TRBJ2-2,TRBV19,TRBD2
CARRRGTNYNEQFF,TGTGCCAGGAGGCGAGGGACAAACTACAATGAGCAGTTCTTC,TRBJ2-1,TRBV19,.
CASSQDGSGAYNEQFF,TGTGCCAGCAGCCAAGATGGATCGGGAGCCTACAATGAGCAGTTCTTC,TRBJ2-1,TRBV4-2,.
CASSLPSGQSTQYF,TGTGCCAGCAGCTTACCGAGCGGGCAGTCGACCCAGTACTTC,TRBJ2-5,TRBV7-2,.
CASSWGESVSSYEQYF,TGTGCCAGCAGCTGGGGGGAGTCAGTCAGCTCCTACGAGCAGTACTTC,TRBJ2-7,TRBV5-6,.
CASSFGLRTDTQYF,TGTGCCAGCAGCTTTGGACTAAGGACAGATACGCAGTATTTT,TRBJ2-3,TRBV14,.
CASSLASGNEQYF,TGTGCCAGCAGCTTGGCTAGCGGGAACGAGCAGTACTTC,TRBJ2-7,TRBV5-6,TRBD2
CASTPLGSGNTIYF,TGTGCCAGCACCCCCTTGGGGAGCGGAAACACCATATATTTT,TRBJ1-3,TRBV11-2,.
CASSLGAGYTF,TGTGCCAGCAGCTTGGGGGCGGGCTACACCTTC,TRBJ1-2,TRBV5-6,.
CASSLGGQGTEAFF,TGTGCCAGCAGCTTGGGGGGGCAGGGCACTGAAGCTTTCTTT,TRBJ1-1,TRBV5-4,.
CASSVGQPSGHQPQHF,TGTGCCAGCAGTGTTGGACAGCCCTCGGGGCATCAGCCCCAGCATTTT,TRBJ1-5,TRBV6-1,.
CASSIDSSSGNTIYF,TGTGCCAGTAGTATAGATTCGAGCTCTGGAAACACCATATATTTT,TRBJ1-3,TRBV19,.
CASGGVYNEQFF,TGTGCCAGCGGGGGGGTCTACAATGAGCAGTTCTTC,TRBJ2-1,TRBV7-3,TRBD2
CASSLKWTSGYNEQFF,TGTGCCAGCAGTTTAAAGTGGACTAGCGGGTACAATGAGCAGTTCTTC,TRBJ2-1,TRBV21-1,.
CASTRTGFAAGELFF,TGTGCCAGTACTAGGACAGGATTTGCGGCCGGGGAGCTGTTTTTT,TRBJ2-2,TRBV19,TRBD1
CASSEGWRGRGTEAFF,TGTGCCAGCAGTGAAGGTTGGCGGGGCCGGGGGACTGAAGCTTTCTTT,TRBJ1-1,TRBV6-1,.
CASNLRQGARETQYF,TGTGCCAGCAACCTCCGACAGGGGGCGCGGGAGACCCAGTACTTC,TRBJ2-5,TRBV6-1,TRBD1
CASSELQQETQYF,TGTGCCAGCAGTGAGTTACAGCAAGAGACCCAGTACTTC,TRBJ2-5,TRBV2,.
CASSLRVGGELLF,TGTGCCAGCAGCTTACGGGTAGGAGGGGAGCTGCTTTTT,TRBJ2-2,TRBV11-2,.
CASSLAVTTFYNEQFF,TGTGCCAGCAGCTTAGCGGTGACTACCTTCTACAATGAGCAGTTCTTC,TRBJ2-1,TRBV7-9,.
CASSELQWPEQYF,TGCGCCAGCAGTGAGCTCCAGTGGCCCGAGCAGTACTTC,TRBJ2-7,TRBV10-2,.
CASSDSAGSSYEQYF,TGTGCCAGCAGTGACTCTGCCGGGAGCTCCTACGAGCAGTACTTC,TRBJ2-7,TRBV6-4,.
CASSFPLLIEQFF,TGTGCCAGCAGTTTCCCACTTCTCATTGAGCAGTTCTTC,TRBJ2-1,TRBV28,.
CASKDAERYGYTF,TGTGCCAGCAAGGATGCGGAACGTTATGGCTACACCTTC,TRBJ1-2,TRBV27,.
CASSPRVGGFTDTQYF,TGTGCCAGTAGCCCGCGGGTGGGAGGGTTTACGGATACGCAGTATTTT,TRBJ2-3,TRBV19,TRBD2
CASSPRESMNTEAFF,TGTGCCAGCAGCCCGAGGGAGTCCATGAACACTGAAGCTTTCTTT,TRBJ1-1,TRBV7-9,.
CASSSYDRDYGYTF,TGTGCCAGCAGCTCGTACGACAGGGACTATGGCTACACCTTC,TRBJ1-2,TRBV5-4,TRBD1